This is a list of T cell receptor beta chains from one sample in a study of blood T cell repertoires in COVID-19. The assay was immunoSEQ multiplex PCR, and TCRdb's table has in-frame clones only and misses some. The sample lists roughly 160,000 clones; around four fifths were seen once. Sequenced: peripheral blood. All receptors derive from a woman over 75 with COVID-19, enrolled during active disease. CDR3s leave out the opening cysteine and the closing phenylalanine or tryptophan. A D gene is named only where the DNA matches it firmly. Expanded clones get a size class; other rows say once, few or many, or leave the size out.

d_gene,v_gene,abundance,CDR3aa
-,TRBV7-9,-,ASSFDLGPEELF
-,TRBV14,-,ASSQGLISEQY
-,TRBV12-5,-,ASGDYSKGGEKLF
-,TRBV28,-,ASSSTLSMDSHYGYT
-,TRBV5-1,-,ASSSPGAGNTIY
-,TRBV20-1,-,SASTDGYT
TRBD2,TRBV2,-,ASRASGGRETQY
-,TRBV28,-,ASRRTGNYGYT
TRBD1,TRBV6-5,-,ASRPGQGYEQY
-,TRBV25-1,few,ASSEGDRHEQY
-,TRBV12-3/TRBV12-4,-,ASSFGSGYT
TRBD2,TRBV5-1,-,ASSNSGGPYEQY
-,TRBV5-1,-,ASSLASRLLSEQF
TRBD1,TRBV5-5,-,ASSSSTGGSNSPLH
-,TRBV19,-,ASSDERRGGNTIY
TRBD1,TRBV5-1,-,ASRPGTGESNSPLH
-,TRBV7-3,-,ASSQAQETQY